Shown below are 17 T cell receptor beta chains from a single sample sequenced in a study of T-cell memory formation after mild COVID-19. TCRdb recomputed calls from the 5' RACE reads with MiXCR, one row per CDR3 protein. This sample carries hundreds of thousands of distinct CDR3 sequences, around 15% of them seen once, and the ten largest clones take 23%. Sequencing was performed on PBMCs or a T cell subset sorted from them (not recorded which). The source is a man between 18 and 29 years old who had mild COVID-19 (a few samples of this study predate the infection). Cell type and time point are not known.

This clonotype has just a few counts. V usage is TRBV15 and J usage is TRBJ1-5; D remains ambiguous. The CDR3 totals 16 residues. Germline V gene lookup returns CDR1 LNHNV and CDR2 YYDKDF (reference sequence). The germline V and J ends were trimmed by 1 base and 3 bases, with 13 bases remaining between them. The CDR3 reads CATSRARNLFNQPQHF. The CDR3 bases are TGTGCCACCAGCAGAGCGCGAAACCTTTTCAATCAGCCCCAGCATTTT.

The CDR3 is CASRARIGGINEQFF. The CDR3 region has the DNA TGTGCCAGCAGGGCAAGGATAGGGGGGATCAATGAGCAGTTCTTC. This chain links TRBV4-2 with TRBJ2-1, with D perhaps being TRBD1 or TRBD2 (6 bases each). V was pared by 6 bases and J by 6 bases, with 18 bases between. Germline V lookup: CDR1 LGHNA, CDR2 YNFKEQ. This CDR3 has 15 residues.

The sample holds a few counts of this clonotype. The V and J genes are TRBV9 and TRBJ2-5, with 12 bases matching TRBD1. This CDR3 spans 16 amino acids. Germline V CDR1 and CDR2: SGDLS, YYNGEE. V lost 3 bases and J lost 1; bases outside the gene matches: 4. The chain's CDR3 is CASSATGQGAQETQYF. CDR3 DNA sequence: TGTGCCAGCAGCGCAACGGGACAGGGGGCCCAAGAGACCCAGTACTTC.

The rearrangement uses TRBV5-1 and TRBJ2-1, with D perhaps TRBD1 or TRBD2 (5 bases each). The germline V gene encodes CDR1 SGHRS and CDR2 YFSETQ. The V gene lost 4 bases and the J gene lost 8 bases, with 13 bases spanning the gap. The CDR3 extends over 13 amino acids. The chain's CDR3 is CASSPSWGHEQFF. CDR3 sequence (DNA): TGCGCCAGCAGCCCGTCATGGGGACATGAGCAGTTCTTC.

This chain uses TRBV4-1 with TRBJ2-1, with D possibly TRBD2 on 6 matching bases. This CDR3 spans 15 amino acids. Per germline, CDR1 MGHRA and CDR2 YSYEKL. V was trimmed by 0 bases and J by 6 bases, leaving 12 bases between them. The DNA of the CDR3 is TGCGCCAGCAGCCAAGATCGGGCCGGGGGCAATGAGCAGTTCTTC. Its protein product is CASSQDRAGGNEQFF.

This clonotype has more than one count but fewer than ten. The genes are TRBV12-3 or TRBV12-4 and TRBJ2-7; D is possibly TRBD1 (6 bases). CDR3 length: 13 residues. V was pared by 7 bases and J by 4 bases, with 14 bases between. DNA of the CDR3: TGTGCCAGCACCACAAATACAGGGTACGAGCAGTACTTC. This encodes CASTTNTGYEQYF.

This clonotype showed up just a few times. CDR3 nucleotide sequence: TGTGCCACCAGGCGCAGGGAGGAGGACGAGCAGTACTTC. Encoded protein: CATRRREEDEQYF. The V gene is TRBV10-3, the J gene TRBJ2-7; perhaps TRBD2 as D (6 bases). The CDR3 has 13 amino acids. Trimming removed 10 bases from V and 5 bases from J, with 18 bases in between. Per germline, CDR1 ENHRY and CDR2 SYGVKD.

V gene TRBV6-2 or TRBV6-3 combines with J gene TRBJ2-7, with D tentatively TRBD1 (6 bases). The germline CDR1 and CDR2 sequences are MNHEY and SVGEGT. This CDR3 spans 13 amino acids. Trimming pared 5 bases from V and 2 bases from J, leaving 10 bases between. The DNA for the CDR3 is TGTGCCAGCAGTGTACAGGGAACCTACGAGCAGTACGTC. Encoded protein: CASSVQGTYEQYV.

A few counts support this clonotype. V is TRBV6-5 and J is TRBJ2-7; D perhaps matches TRBD1 (6 bases). Germline assignment: CDR1 MNHEY and CDR2 SVGAGI. The length of the CDR3 is 16 residues. The germline V and J ends were trimmed by 6 bases and 2 bases, with 20 bases remaining between them. CDR3: CASRRQPRDTPYEQYF. The CDR3 DNA follows: TGTGCCAGCAGACGACAGCCCCGGGACACACCCTACGAGCAGTACTTC.

The V call is TRBV5-8, the J call TRBJ2-1; D is unresolved. The V end lost 0 bases, the J end lost 10 bases, and 11 bases lay between the germline ends. CDR3 length: 13 residues. Germline V gene data show CDR1 as SGHTS and CDR2 as YDEGEE. The CDR3 DNA follows: TGTGCCAGCAGCTTGGCCGTCGGAAAGGAGCAGTTCTTC. Its protein is CASSLAVGKEQFF.

The chain has TRBV7-9 and TRBJ2-3; no definite D call. Germline-derived CDR1 and CDR2 are SEHNR and FQNEAQ (reference sequence). The length of the CDR3 is 12 residues. Between the trimmed V and J ends, which lost 5 bases and 6 bases, there was a span of 9 bases. The CDR3 is CASSLTWDTQYF. Here the CDR3 DNA reads TGTGCCAGCAGCCTAACGTGGGATACGCAGTATTTT.

The CDR3 nucleotides are TGTGCCAGCAGCGTAGAACGCACAGATACGCAGTATTTT. It specifies CASSVERTDTQYF. The chain recombines TRBV9 with TRBJ2-3; D not resolved. Germline CDR1 and CDR2: SGDLS and YYNGEE. With 0 bases removed from V and 1 base from J, the gap between germline ends came to 3 bases. The CDR3 is 13 amino acids.

This clonotype was observed a few times. This chain connects TRBV28 to TRBJ2-7; perhaps TRBD2 as D (6 bases). V was cut by 5 bases and J by 3 bases, with 14 bases left in between. The CDR3 loop spans 14 amino acids. Germline loops: CDR1 MDHEN, CDR2 SYDVKM. CDR3 residues: CASSIAEGVYEQYF. CDR3 nucleotide sequence: TGTGCCAGCAGTATAGCGGAAGGCGTCTACGAGCAGTACTTC.

This chain links TRBV5-4 with TRBJ2-4; D gene ambiguous. This CDR3 contains 14 residues. V dropped 3 bases and J dropped 0 bases, with 7 bases sitting between them. CDR1 and CDR2 (germline): SGHNT, YYREEE (reference sequence). The CDR3 is CASSSLKAKNIQYF. CDR3 coding DNA: TGTGCCAGCAGCTCCCTGAAAGCCAAAAACATTCAGTACTTC.

V usage is TRBV20-1 and J usage is TRBJ2-7, with 7 bases matching TRBD2. CDR1 and CDR2 from the germline V gene are DFQATT and SNEGSKA (reference sequence). Trimming cost V 5 bases and J 1 base; bases outside gene matches: 8. This CDR3 spans 14 amino acids. The CDR3 coding sequence is TGCAGTGCTGAGGCCCCTAGCGGTTCCTACGAGCAGTACGTC. Protein: CSAEAPSGSYEQYV.

The table lists this clonotype with many counts. The CDR3 nucleotides read TGTGCCAGCAGTTCACCGGCCGGAAATTCACCCCTCCACTTT. Protein sequence: CASSSPAGNSPLHF. The gene calls are TRBV6-2 or TRBV6-3 and TRBJ1-6; D unclear. V lost 4 bases and J lost 7, with 11 bases in between. Per germline, CDR1 MNHEY and CDR2 SVGEGT. The CDR3 has 14 residues.

J is TRBJ2-7 and V is TRBV12-3 or TRBV12-4; 7 positions agree with TRBD2. Unmatched junction bases numbered 8, after V lost 7 bases and J lost 2 bases. The CDR3 has 14 amino acids. CDR3 nucleotides: TGTGCCAGCAACATGGGAGGGGCCCCCTACGAGCAGTACTTC. This gives the protein CASNMGGAPYEQYF.